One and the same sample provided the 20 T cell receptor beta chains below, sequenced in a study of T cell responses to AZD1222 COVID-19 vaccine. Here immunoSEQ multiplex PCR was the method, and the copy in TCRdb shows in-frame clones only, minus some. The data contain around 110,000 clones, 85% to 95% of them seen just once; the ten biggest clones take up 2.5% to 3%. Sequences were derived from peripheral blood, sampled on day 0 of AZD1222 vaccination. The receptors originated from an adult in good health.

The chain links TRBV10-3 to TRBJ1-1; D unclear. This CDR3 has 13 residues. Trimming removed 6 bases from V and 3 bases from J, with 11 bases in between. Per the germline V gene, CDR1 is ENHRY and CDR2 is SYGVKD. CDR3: CAIRAGRDTEAFF. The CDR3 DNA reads TGTGCCATCAGAGCAGGACGGGACACTGAAGCTTTCTTT.

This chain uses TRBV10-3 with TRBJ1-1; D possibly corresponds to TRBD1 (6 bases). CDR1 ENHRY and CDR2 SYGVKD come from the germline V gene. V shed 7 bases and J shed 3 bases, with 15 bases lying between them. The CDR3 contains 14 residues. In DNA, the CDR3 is TGTGCCATCACAAAGGGGGACACCGACACTGAAGCTTTCTTT. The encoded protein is CAITKGDTDTEAFF.

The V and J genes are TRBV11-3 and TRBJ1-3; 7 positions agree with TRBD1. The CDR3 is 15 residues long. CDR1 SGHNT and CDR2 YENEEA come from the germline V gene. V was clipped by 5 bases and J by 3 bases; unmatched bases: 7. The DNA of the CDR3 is TGTGCCAGCAGCAGCAGACAGGGCGGTGGAAACACCATATATTTT. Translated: CASSSRQGGGNTIYF.

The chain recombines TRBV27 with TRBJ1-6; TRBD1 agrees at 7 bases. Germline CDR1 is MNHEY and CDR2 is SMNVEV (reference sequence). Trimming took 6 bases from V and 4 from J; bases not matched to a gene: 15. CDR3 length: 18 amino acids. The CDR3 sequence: CASRSERAGGLYNSPLHF. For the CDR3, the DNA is TGTGCCAGCAGGTCCGAGCGGGCAGGGGGACTTTATAATTCACCCCTCCACTTT.

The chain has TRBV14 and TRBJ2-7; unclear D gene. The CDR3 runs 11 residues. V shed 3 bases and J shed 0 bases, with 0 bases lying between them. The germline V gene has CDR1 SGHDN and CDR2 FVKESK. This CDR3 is CASSHSYEQYF. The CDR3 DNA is TGTGCCAGCAGCCACTCCTACGAGCAGTACTTC.

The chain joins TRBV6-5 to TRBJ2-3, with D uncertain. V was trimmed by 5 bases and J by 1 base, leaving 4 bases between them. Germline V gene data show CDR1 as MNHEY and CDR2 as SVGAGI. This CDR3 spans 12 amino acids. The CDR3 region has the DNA TGTGCCAGCAGTAGTCGCACAGATACGCAGTATTTT. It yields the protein CASSSRTDTQYF.

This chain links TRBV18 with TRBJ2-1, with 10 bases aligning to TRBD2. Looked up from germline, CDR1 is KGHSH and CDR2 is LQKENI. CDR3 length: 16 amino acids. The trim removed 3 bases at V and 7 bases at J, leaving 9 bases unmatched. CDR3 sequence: CASSPIPRLAGNEQFF. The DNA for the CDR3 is TGTGCCAGCTCACCGATACCAAGACTAGCGGGTAATGAGCAGTTCTTC.

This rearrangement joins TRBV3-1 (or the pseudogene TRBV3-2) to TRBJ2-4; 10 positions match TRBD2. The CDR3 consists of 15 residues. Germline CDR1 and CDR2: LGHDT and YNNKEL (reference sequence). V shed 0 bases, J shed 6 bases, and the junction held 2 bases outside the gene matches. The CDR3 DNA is TGTGCCAGCAGCCAAGATTCTAGCGGGGGAAACATTCAGTACTTC. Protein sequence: CASSQDSSGGNIQYF.

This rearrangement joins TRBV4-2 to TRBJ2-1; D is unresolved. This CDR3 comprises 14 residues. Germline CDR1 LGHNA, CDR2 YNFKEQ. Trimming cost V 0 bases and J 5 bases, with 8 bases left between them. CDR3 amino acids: CASSQDGANNEQFF. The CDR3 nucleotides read TGTGCCAGCAGCCAAGATGGCGCGAACAATGAGCAGTTCTTC.

The CDR3 protein is CASAGTYEQYF. CDR3 nucleotide sequence: TGTGCCAGCGCAGGAACCTACGAGCAGTACTTC. This chain links TRBV27 with TRBJ2-7; D is unclear. The CDR3 consists of 11 residues. Trimming stripped 8 bases from V and 2 bases from J, with 7 bases between. The germline CDR1 and CDR2 sequences are MNHEY and SMNVEV (reference sequence).

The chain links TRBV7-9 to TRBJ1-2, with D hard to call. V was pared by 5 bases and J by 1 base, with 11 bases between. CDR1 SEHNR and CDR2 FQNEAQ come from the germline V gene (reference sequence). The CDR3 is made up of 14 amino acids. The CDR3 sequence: CASSLELLNYGYTF. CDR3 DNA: TGTGCCAGCAGCCTGGAATTACTTAACTATGGCTACACCTTC.

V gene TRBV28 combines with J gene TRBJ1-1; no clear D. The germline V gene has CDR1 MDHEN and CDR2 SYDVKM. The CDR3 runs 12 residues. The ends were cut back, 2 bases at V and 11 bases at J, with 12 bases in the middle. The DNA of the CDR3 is TGTGCCAGCAGTTTACTAGGGTGGGCCGCTTTCTTT. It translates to CASSLLGWAAFF.

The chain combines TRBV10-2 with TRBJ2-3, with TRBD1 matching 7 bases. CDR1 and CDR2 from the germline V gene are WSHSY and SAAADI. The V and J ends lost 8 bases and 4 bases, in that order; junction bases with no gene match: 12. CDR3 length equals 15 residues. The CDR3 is CASQGQSKWPDTQYF. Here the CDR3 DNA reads TGCGCCAGCCAGGGACAGTCTAAGTGGCCAGATACGCAGTATTTT.

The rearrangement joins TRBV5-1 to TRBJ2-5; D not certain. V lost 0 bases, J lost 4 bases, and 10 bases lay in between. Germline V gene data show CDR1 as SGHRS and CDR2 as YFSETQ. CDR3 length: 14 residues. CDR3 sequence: CASSLDTFGETQYF. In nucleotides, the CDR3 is TGCGCCAGCAGCTTGGACACGTTCGGAGAGACCCAGTACTTC.

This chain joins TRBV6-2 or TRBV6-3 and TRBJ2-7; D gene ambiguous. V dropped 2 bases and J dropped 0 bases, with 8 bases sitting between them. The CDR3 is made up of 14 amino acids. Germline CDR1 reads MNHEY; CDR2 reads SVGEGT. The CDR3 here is CASSYDANSYEQYF. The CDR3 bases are TGTGCCAGCAGTTACGATGCCAACTCCTACGAGCAGTACTTC.

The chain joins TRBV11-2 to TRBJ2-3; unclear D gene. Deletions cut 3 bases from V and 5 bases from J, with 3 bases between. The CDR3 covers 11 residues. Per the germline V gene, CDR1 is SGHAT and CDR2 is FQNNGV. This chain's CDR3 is CASSLRDTQYF. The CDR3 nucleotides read TGTGCCAGCAGCTTGAGAGATACGCAGTATTTT.

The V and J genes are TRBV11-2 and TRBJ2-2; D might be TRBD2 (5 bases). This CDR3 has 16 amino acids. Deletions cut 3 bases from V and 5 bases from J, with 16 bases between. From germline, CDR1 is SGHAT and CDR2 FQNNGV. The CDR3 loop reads CASSFLSLADTGELFF. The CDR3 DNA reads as TGTGCCAGCAGCTTTCTGAGTCTAGCAGATACCGGGGAGCTGTTTTTT.

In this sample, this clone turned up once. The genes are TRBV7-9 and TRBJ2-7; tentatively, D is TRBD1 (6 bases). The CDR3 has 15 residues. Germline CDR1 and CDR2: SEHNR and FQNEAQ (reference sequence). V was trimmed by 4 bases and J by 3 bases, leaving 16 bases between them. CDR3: CASSWPPRTDYEQYF. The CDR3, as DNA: TGTGCCAGCAGCTGGCCTCCCAGGACAGACTACGAGCAGTACTTC.

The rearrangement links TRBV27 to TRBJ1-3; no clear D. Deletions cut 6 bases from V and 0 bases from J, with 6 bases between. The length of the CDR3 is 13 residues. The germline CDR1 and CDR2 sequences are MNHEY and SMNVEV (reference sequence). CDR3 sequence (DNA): TGTGCCAGCAGGGCCAACTCTGGAAACACCATATATTTT. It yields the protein CASRANSGNTIYF.

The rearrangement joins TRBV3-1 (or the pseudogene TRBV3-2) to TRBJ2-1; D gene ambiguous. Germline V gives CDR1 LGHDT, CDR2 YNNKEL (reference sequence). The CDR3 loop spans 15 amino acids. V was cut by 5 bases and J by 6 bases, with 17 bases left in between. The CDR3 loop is CASSYQMTGLNEQFF. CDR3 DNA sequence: TGTGCCAGCAGCTACCAGATGACCGGGCTCAATGAGCAGTTCTTC.